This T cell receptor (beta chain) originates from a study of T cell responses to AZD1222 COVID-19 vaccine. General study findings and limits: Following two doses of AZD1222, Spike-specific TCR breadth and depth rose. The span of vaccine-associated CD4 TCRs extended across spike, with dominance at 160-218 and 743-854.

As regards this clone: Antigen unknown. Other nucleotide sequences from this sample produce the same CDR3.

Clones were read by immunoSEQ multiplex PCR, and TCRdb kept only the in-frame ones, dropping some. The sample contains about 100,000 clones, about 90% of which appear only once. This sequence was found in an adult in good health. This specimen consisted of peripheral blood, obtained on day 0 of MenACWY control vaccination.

The CDR3 loop is CAWSGDSDSGNTIYF. CDR3 nucleotide sequence: TGTGCCTGGAGTGGCGACAGCGACTCTGGAAACACCATATATTTT. V gene TRBV30 combines with J gene TRBJ1-3, with D possibly being TRBD1 (5 bases). The V gene's germline CDR1 is GTSNPN and CDR2 SVGIG (reference sequence). V was clipped by 1 base and J by 0 bases, with 10 bases between them. This CDR3 comprises 15 residues.